This TCR beta chain was profiled in a study of memory CD8 T cells in hepatitis C reinfection (dated by TCRdb to between 2016 and 2019). Describing the broader study: Of the five donors, three spontaneously resolved two consecutive HCV infections, and two cleared a primary infection but developed chronic infection after reinfection. Between about 2008 and 2013, five reinfection cases with stored pre-reinfection samples were identified. HCV reinfection was defined by a positive HCV RNA test following two negative tests taken at least 60 days apart. The study tracked the TCR beta repertoire of virus-specific CD8 T cells longitudinally across an HCV reinfection episode in roughly 5 donors. In the reinfection study, participants with a resolved prior HCV infection were followed up every 3 months. Samples for the late or post reinfection period were taken 12 to 24 weeks after reinfection was detected.

V and J are truncated by 5 bases and 0 bases respectively, leaving an intervening sequence of 16 bases. Reading the germline V gene (reference sequence) gives CDR1 SEHNR and CDR2 FQNEAQ. Reading from cysteine to phenylalanine, the CDR3 counts 16 amino acids. Only the CDR3 portion is preserved as DNA: 48 bases, with reading frame beginning at the first base. The paper's findings and limits, for the study overall: Because the study included only 4 to 6 donors, definitive conclusions about public clonotypes linked to secondary clearance could not be reached.

The time point label on this specimen signifies: late/post reinfection, 12 to 24 weeks after detection. Sorted cells were sequenced directly ex vivo, with no in vitro expansion before TCR sequencing. The donors, who were people who inject drugs, were enrolled in the Montreal Acute Hepatitis C Cohort Study (HEPCO) in Canada. Total naive CD8 T cells, sorted as viable CD3+ CD8+ CD45RO-, came from a couple of donors at all three reinfection time points as controls. Before sorting, cryopreserved peripheral blood mononuclear cells were thawed and CD8 T cells were purified from those thawed cells. Negative selection with the MACS CD8+ T cell Isolation Kit was used to enrich CD8 T cells. A BD FACSAria II sorter with FACSDiva software was used for cell sorting, and FlowJo was used for data analysis. Library method: the immunoSEQ multiplex PCR assay. Genomic DNA was extracted from the sorted cells, and the TCR beta V, D and J regions were sequenced using the automated high-throughput method of Adaptive Biotechnologies. CDR3 regions were amplified with a two-step, bias-controlled multiplex PCR. An Illumina instrument was used to sequence the amplified TCR beta libraries. The published analysis was carried out like this. Demultiplexed reads were processed to reduce amplification and sequencing bias, and the IMGT database was used to assign CDR3 sequences to gene families. ImmunoSEQ software version 2.0 was used to analyze the repertoire data. Clonotype lists were filtered to remove out-of-frame sequences as well as sequences containing stop codons in the CDR3. Any clonotype with a frequency under 0.01% was left out, since that frequency corresponded to less than one cell. Richness was calculated by dividing observed richness by the number of input cells, and evenness was calculated by dividing Shannon entropy by the log of observed richness. Repertoire diversity and similarity between time points were quantified using Simpson diversity and Morisita-Horn overlap indices. Each clonotype was placed into one of four groups: dominant (>1%), sub-dominant (0.5-0.99%), low abundance (0.1-0.49%) or lowest abundance (<0.1%). For the germline index, total nucleotide additions were subtracted from total CDR3 length, and that difference was then divided by total CDR3 length. TCRdb re-hosts the immuneACCESS table, in-frame sequences only. Its copies lack some clones; in the studies checked, an unresolved V gene accounts for under half of them, and the cause for the rest is not known. That table is the source of V, J and clone size, and D and trimming were worked out from the DNA. This sample lists some 46,000 clones; roughly nine tenths were detected once. The biggest ten clones account for 0.65% to 0.9% of the sample.

This clone appeared a single time. The target of this receptor is not known. Per-base quality was not reported, and no clone a single base away is much larger than it. Distinct nucleotide sequences in the sample also encode this CDR3. The sequence links TRBV7-9 to TRBJ2-5; TRBD1 is perhaps the D gene, given 7 matching bases. Sequenced sample: naive CD8+ T cells sorted from blood. The label giving this sample's cell subset or site can be read as: total naive CD8+CD45RO- T cells. The clonotype originates from a man between 18 and 35 years old with hepatitis C virus infection. The DNA sequence is given as TGTGCCAGCAGCCCCAGGGGGGCGGAGAACCAAGAGACCCAGTACTTC. The translation is CASSPRGAENQETQYF.